The rows below give T cell receptor beta chains drawn from one sample of a study of cytomegalovirus exposure and HLA in healthy donors. This table comes from immunoSEQ multiplex PCR, and its TCRdb copy is limited to in-frame clones, with some not included. The sample data list 65,000 to 85,000 clones. The sequenced sample was PBMCs. The source of these receptors is a woman aged 25 to 39 in good health and CMV-seronegative. The CDR3 runs from the conserved cysteine through the conserved F or W. D genes are given only for firm matches. Clone size is given for some rows only: seen once, a few or many times, or a class if the clone is expanded.

j_call clone_size d_call v_call cdr3_length cdr3_nt cdr3_aa
TRBJ1-1 NA TRBD1 TRBV9 13 TGTGCCAGCAGCGCCTGGGACAGGAAAAAAGCTTTCTTT CASSAWDRKKAFF
TRBJ2-1 NA TRBD2 TRBV5-1 15 TGCGCCAGCAGCCAGAGCGGGGGATCCTACAATGAGCAGTTCTTC CASSQSGGSYNEQFF
TRBJ2-7 NA NA TRBV18 14 TGTGCCAGCTCACCAGGGGCCGGCTCCTACGAGCAGTACTTC CASSPGAGSYEQYF
TRBJ1-5 NA NA TRBV4-1 14 TGCGCCAGCAGCCCATACAGTACCAATCAGCCCCAGCATTTT CASSPYSTNQPQHF
TRBJ2-7 NA NA TRBV6-1 14 TGTGCCAGCAGTGAACTCCCCGAGGGCTACGAGCAGTACTTC CASSELPEGYEQYF
TRBJ1-1 NA NA TRBV9 16 TGTGCCAGCAGCGTAGTAGGGAGGGGGGCCTACACTGAAGCTTTCTTT CASSVVGRGAYTEAFF
TRBJ2-5 NA TRBD2 TRBV9 14 TGTGCCAGCAGCGTACTAGCGGGGGGAGAGACCCAGTACTTC CASSVLAGGETQYF
TRBJ1-5 NA NA TRBV15 14 TGTGCCACCACCCCGGGGTCTAGAAATCAGCCCCAGCATTTT CATTPGSRNQPQHF
TRBJ2-1 NA TRBD1 TRBV4-1 14 TGCGCCAGCAGCCGCGTACAGGGGCACAATGAGCAGTTCTTC CASSRVQGHNEQFF
TRBJ2-5 medium-sized TRBD1 TRBV30 18 TGTGCCGGGTTTACCCCCTTCATCGGGACAGGGGGCAGGGAGACCCAGTACTTC CAGFTPFIGTGGRETQYF
TRBJ1-1 NA NA TRBV30 12 TGTGCTGCGGGGCCAGAGAACACTGAAGCTTTCTTT CAAGPENTEAFF
TRBJ1-4 NA NA TRBV7-9 13 TGTGCCAGCAGCTTAGGGGGCGGTGAAAAACTGTTTTTT CASSLGGGEKLFF
TRBJ2-7 NA TRBD2 TRBV4-1 16 TGCGCCAGCAGCCAAGAAGCGGGAGGCCTAGCCTACGAGCAGTACTTC CASSQEAGGLAYEQYF
TRBJ1-2 NA NA TRBV6-1 13 TGTGCCAGCAGTTATCGAGAGCCCGATGGCTACACCTTC CASSYREPDGYTF
TRBJ2-7 NA TRBD1 TRBV19 14 TGTGCCAGTAGTATTGGGACAGGCTCCTACGAGCAGTACTTC CASSIGTGSYEQYF
TRBJ1-3 NA NA TRBV18 13 TGTGCCAGCTCCCGGGAGGAAGGAAACACCATATATTTT CASSREEGNTIYF
TRBJ2-2 NA NA TRBV29-1 12 TGCAGCGTTGAGTCGGGGGCCGGGGAGCTGTTTTTT CSVESGAGELFF
TRBJ2-5 NA NA TRBV2 15 TGTGCCAGCAATGTTGAGGCTATAGGACAAGAGACCCAGTACTTC CASNVEAIGQETQYF
TRBJ1-1 NA NA TRBV18 16 TGTGCCAGCTCACCAGGGGCGCGTAGAGAGGTCACTGAAGCTTTCTTT CASSPGARREVTEAFF
TRBJ1-4 NA TRBD1 TRBV28 16 TGTGCCAGCAGTCGCGGGACAGTCACAACTAATGAAAAACTGTTTTTT CASSRGTVTTNEKLFF
TRBJ2-7 NA NA TRBV6-1 15 TGTGCCAGCTTTAAAGGCGGGGGCAGCGCCTACGAGCAGTACTTC CASFKGGGSAYEQYF
TRBJ2-1 NA TRBD1 TRBV4-1 18 TGCGCCAGCAGCCAAGGGCCTCCCGGGACAGGGCAGGACAATGAGCAGTTCTTC CASSQGPPGTGQDNEQFF
TRBJ2-2 NA TRBD2 TRBV5-6 15 TGTGCCAGCAGCTTGCGGCTAGCGGACACCGGGGAGCTGTTTTTT CASSLRLADTGELFF
TRBJ1-5 NA NA TRBV2 13 TGTGCCAGCAGTGGAGGTTTCAATCAGCCCCAGCATTTT CASSGGFNQPQHF
TRBJ2-5 NA TRBD2 TRBV6-1 14 TGTGCCAGCAGTGCGGGAGGCCCCCTAGAGACCCAGTACTTC CASSAGGPLETQYF
TRBJ2-7 NA NA TRBV6-1 14 TGTGCCAGCAGTGAACTGGGGGCACGCTACGAGCAGTACTTC CASSELGARYEQYF
TRBJ1-2 NA NA TRBV4-1 15 TGCGCCAGCAGCCATCCCCCGGGGGGCGCGGGTGGCTACACCTTC CASSHPPGGAGGYTF
TRBJ2-3 NA NA TRBV6-6 14 TGTGCCAGCAGGTTGGCAGGGGAGATAGATACGCAGTATTTT CASRLAGEIDTQYF
TRBJ2-3 NA TRBD1 TRBV18 15 TGTGCCAGCTCGCCACGGTTGACAGGGCCAGATACGCAGTATTTT CASSPRLTGPDTQYF
TRBJ2-7 NA TRBD2 TRBV27 15 TGTGCCAGCAGTTTACTAGCGGGAGGCCAGTACGAGCAGTACTTC CASSLLAGGQYEQYF
TRBJ2-1 NA TRBD2 TRBV6-5 15 TGTGCCAGCAGTTATTTTAGCGGGGGGTACAATGAGCAGTTCTTC CASSYFSGGYNEQFF
TRBJ1-5 NA NA TRBV5-4 13 TGTGCCAGCAGAGGGAGGAGCAATCAGCCCCAGCATTTT CASRGRSNQPQHF
TRBJ2-7 NA NA TRBV7-6 15 TGTGCCAGCAGCTTAACGGCTACCGCCGGGTACGAGCAGTACTTC CASSLTATAGYEQYF
TRBJ2-1 NA NA TRBV19 15 TGTGCCAGTAGTAGTCCACTAGAGGGTCAAAATGAGCAGTTCTTC CASSSPLEGQNEQFF
TRBJ2-7 NA NA TRBV5-1 12 TGCGCCAGCAGCCCCGGAGCTGGGGAGCAGTACTTC CASSPGAGEQYF
TRBJ1-1 NA TRBD1 TRBV10-3 14 TGTGCCTCGAACAGGGGAGAGGGGAACACTGAAGCTTTCTTT CASNRGEGNTEAFF
TRBJ1-1 NA NA TRBV11-2 13 TGTGCCAGCAGCTTAGATTTTGGGCCTGAAGCTTTCTTT CASSLDFGPEAFF